A single sample gave rise to the 15 T cell receptor beta chains below, sequenced in a study of T-cell reconstitution after alpha-beta-depleted transplantation in children. Unique molecular identifiers were used to barcode this TCRbeta library. TCRdb reprocessed the PCR reads via MiXCR and lists one record per CDR3 protein. The table has about 980,000 distinct CDR3 sequences, around 30% seen once. Sequences were derived from PBMCs, mostly from graft donor cells, sampled 360 days after TCRalphabeta/CD19-depleted stem cell transplant. The source is a boy younger than two who had a stem cell transplant for SCID, so the T cells may come from the graft donor.

This clonotype has only a few counts. This rearrangement joins TRBV4-3 to TRBJ2-2; TRBD1 aligns across 12 bases. CDR1 is LGHNA and CDR2 is YSLEER in the germline V gene. CDR3 length: 17 amino acids. V lost 0 bases to trimming and J lost 6 bases; unmatched junction nucleotides: 5. The CDR3: CASSQDPGQGAAGELFF. The CDR3 DNA sequence: TGCGCCAGCAGCCAAGATCCGGGACAGGGGGCAGCCGGGGAGCTGTTTTTT.

This clonotype was detected a few times. This rearrangement joins TRBV7-9 to TRBJ2-1, with 9 bases identical to TRBD1. Germline V gene sequence: CDR1 SEHNR, CDR2 FQNEAQ (reference sequence). The V segment lost 4 bases and the J segment 6 bases; nucleotides outside the gene matches: 19. CDR3 length equals 19 residues. As DNA, the CDR3 is TGTGCCAGCAGCTCTGGGTATGGGGACAGGGACCGGTTGTCCAATGAGCAGTTCTTC. It codes for CASSSGYGDRDRLSNEQFF.

The chain carries TRBV12-3 or TRBV12-4 and TRBJ1-1, with TRBD1 matching 8 bases. J was trimmed by 7 bases and V by 2 bases; bases with no gene match: 6. This CDR3 contains 14 residues. Written as DNA, the CDR3 is TGTGCCAGCAGTTTATCCGGGACAGGTGGTGAAGCTTTCTTT. Translated: CASSLSGTGGEAFF.

CDR3 in DNA: TGTGCCAGCAGCTTAGATGACAGTCAGGGCTCTGGGGCCAACGTCCTGACTTTC. Its protein product is CASSLDDSQGSGANVLTF. J is TRBJ2-6 and V is TRBV11-2, with a weak D call TRBD1 (5 bases). The V end lost 0 bases, the J end lost 0 bases, and 12 bases lay between the germline ends. CDR3 length: 18 residues. The germline gives CDR1 SGHAT, CDR2 FQNNGV. Drawing the rest from reference TRBV11-2 and TRBJ2-6, the complete variable domain is EAGVAQSPRYKIIEKRQSVAFWCNPISGHATLYWYQQILGQGPKLLIQFQNNGVVDDSQLPKDRFSAERLKGVDSTLKIQPAKLEDSAVYLCASSLDDSQGSGANVLTFGAGSRLTVL.

The sample holds a few counts of this clonotype. The rearrangement links TRBV28 to TRBJ2-1; 8 bases are shared with TRBD2. The CDR3 runs 14 residues. Germline V CDR1 and CDR2: MDHEN, SYDVKM. Trimming cost V 11 bases and J 0 bases; bases outside gene matches: 6. The CDR3 DNA reads TGTGCCCTCGGGAGGGGACTCTCCTACAATGAGCAGTTCTTC. This sequence encodes CALGRGLSYNEQFF.

The sample holds many counts of this clonotype. The chain couples TRBV7-9 to TRBJ2-1, with 10 bases identical to TRBD1. V shed 7 bases and J 4 bases; nucleotides not matched to a gene: 10. Germline V gene sequence: CDR1 SEHNR, CDR2 FQNEAQ (reference sequence). The CDR3 covers 16 residues. CDR3 in DNA: TGTGCCAGCACCTACCTGACAGGGGGCGAGTACAATGAGCAGTTCTTC. Protein product: CASTYLTGGEYNEQFF.

This clonotype was observed a handful of times. This chain connects TRBV10-3 to TRBJ1-6, with D possibly matching TRBD1 (6 bases). CDR1 and CDR2 from the germline V gene are ENHRY and SYGVKD. The CDR3 sequence is 15 residues long. The V end lost 5 bases, the J end lost 8 bases, and 16 bases lay between the germline ends. The CDR3 DNA reads as TGTGCCATCAGTTATGGGGGCGACCAGGATTCACCCCTCCACTTT. Protein sequence: CAISYGGDQDSPLHF.

The rearrangement links TRBV4-3 to TRBJ1-1; unclear D gene. Germline V lookup: CDR1 LGHNA, CDR2 YSLEER. This CDR3 contains 12 residues. Trimming stripped 0 bases from V and 7 bases from J, with 6 bases between. CDR3 sequence (DNA): TGCGCCAGCAGCCAAGAGGAGTGTGAAGCTTTCTTT. Encoded protein: CASSQEECEAFF.

The rearrangement uses TRBV6-5 and TRBJ2-3; the match to TRBD1 covers 8 bases. Germline lookup yields CDR1 MNHEY and CDR2 SVGAGI. The junction had 1 base not matched to a gene; V was cut back by 2 bases and J by 0 bases. This CDR3 has 15 residues. This chain's CDR3 is CASSYQGASTDTQYF. The CDR3 DNA follows: TGTGCCAGCAGTTACCAGGGGGCTAGCACAGATACGCAGTATTTT.

This clonotype has just a few counts. The chain combines TRBV10-3 with TRBJ2-1, with 11 positions matching TRBD2. The germline V gene encodes CDR1 ENHRY and CDR2 SYGVKD. The CDR3 is made up of 17 amino acids. The ends lost 0 bases at V and 7 bases at J; junction bases unmatched: 8. In DNA form, the CDR3 reads TGTGCCATCAGTGAGTCATTTAGCGGGGGGGCCGGAAATGAGCAGTTCTTC. Encoded protein: CAISESFSGGAGNEQFF.

A remark on this clonotype: A junction boundary mismatches the germline segment, possibly from a read error. V is TRBV5-1 and J is TRBJ2-3; D might be TRBD1 (6 bases). Germline V lookup: CDR1 SGHRS, CDR2 YFSETQ. The CDR3 loop spans 15 amino acids. The CDR3, as DNA: TGCGCCACCAGCAAGGCAGTGGGGGCCACAGATACGCAGTATTTT. Its protein is CATSKAVGATDTQYF. Full variable domain (outside the CDR3, taken from reference TRBV5-1 and TRBJ2-3): KAGVTQTPRYLIKTRGQQVTLSCSPISGHRSVSWYQQTPGQGLQFLFEYFSETQRNKGNFPGRFSGRQFSNSRSEMNVSTLELGDSALYLCATSKAVGATDTQYFGPGTRLTVL.

The chain recombines TRBV6-5 with TRBJ2-7; TRBD1 might be the D (6 bases). CDR1 is MNHEY, CDR2 SVGAGI, per germline. This CDR3 region has 11 residues. The V end lost 5 bases, the J end lost 8 bases, and 10 bases lay between the germline ends. The CDR3 sequence is CASSRQGQQYF. The CDR3 DNA is TGTGCCAGCAGTCGCCAGGGGCAGCAGTACTTC.

This clonotype was recorded at least ten times. The chain uses TRBV12-3 or TRBV12-4 and TRBJ2-2; D not resolved. CDR3 length: 14 amino acids. Trimming removed 2 bases from V and 4 bases from J, with 8 bases in between. As DNA, the CDR3 is TGTGCCAGCAGTTTACGACGGGTCACCGGGGAGCTGTTTTTT. Residues: CASSLRRVTGELFF.

The chain has TRBV20-1 and TRBJ2-5; no firm D call. V was clipped by 5 bases and J by 2 bases, with 15 bases between them. The CDR3 runs 14 residues. From germline, CDR1 is DFQATT and CDR2 SNEGSKA (reference sequence). The DNA of the CDR3 is TGCAGTGCTCAGCGAGCGAGCCCTCAAGAGACCCAGTACTTC. It is translated as CSAQRASPQETQYF.

The gene calls are TRBV5-5 and TRBJ2-7, with 9 bases matching TRBD1. Germline V gene sequence: CDR1 SGHKS, CDR2 YYEKEE (reference sequence). The CDR3 contains 15 residues. V shed 2 bases and J 3 bases; nucleotides not matched to a gene: 6. CDR3 bases: TGTGCCAGCAGCTTATCGGGACAGGGAGGCTACGAGCAGTACTTC. Translating it yields CASSLSGQGGYEQYF.